The 4 T cell receptor beta chains in this list originate from one sample, sequenced in a study of CD8+ T cells in alopecia areata. Regarding treatment: oral pan-JAK inhibitor, 5-10 mg twice daily. Extracted from the samples, RNA was reverse transcribed into cDNA to serve as the sequencing template. Produced via immunoSEQ multiplex PCR; TCRdb's table is partial and in-frame only. The repertoire holds over 70,000 clones, with approximately 66% as singletons. Sequenced here: CD8+ T cells sorted from blood, sampled at week 24, from a patient treated with tofacitinib. Receptor source: a human donor with alopecia areata.

The V and J genes are TRBV5-4 and TRBJ2-7; no clear D. The germline V gene has CDR1 SGHNT and CDR2 YYREEE (reference sequence). V was clipped by 2 bases and J by 5 bases, with 11 bases between them. The CDR3 has 13 amino acids. For the CDR3, the DNA is TGTGCCAGCAGCTTTGGGCCCAGCGACGAGCAGTACTTC. Encoded protein: CASSFGPSDEQYF.

As to this clone: Its ends do not fully match the called genes, so a read error is possible. The CDR3 loop reads CASSQGQGLSF. The CDR3 region has the DNA TGCGCCAGCAGCCAAGGCCAGGGACTCTCGTTT. The chain recombines TRBV4-1 with TRBJ2-3; D is possibly TRBD2 (6 bases). This CDR3 spans 11 amino acids. CDR1 MGHRA and CDR2 YSYEKL come from the germline V gene.

The chain uses TRBV25-1 and TRBJ1-6, with D maybe TRBD1 (5 bases). This CDR3 spans 14 amino acids. V lost 3 bases and J 7 bases, leaving 10 bases between the germline ends. Germline V CDR1 and CDR2: MGHDK, SYGVNS. CDR3 in DNA: TGTGCCAGCAGTGAGCCGGGACGGAATTCACCCCTCCACTTT. Residues: CASSEPGRNSPLHF.

V gene TRBV19 combines with J gene TRBJ2-7; D is unclear. V lost 9 bases and J 0 bases, leaving 18 bases between the germline ends. The germline V gene encodes CDR1 LNHDA and CDR2 SQIVND (reference sequence). The CDR3 has 15 residues. The CDR3 loop is CASSLDPTFSYEQYF. DNA for the CDR3: TGTGCCAGCAGCTTAGATCCCACGTTCTCCTACGAGCAGTACTTC.